The 29 T cell receptor beta chains given below trace back to one sample, sequenced in a study of shared T cell receptors in the human thymus. The data were produced by immunoSEQ multiplex PCR, yet TCRdb's version contains in-frame clones alone and is incomplete. The sample records hundreds of thousands of clones, about 89% being singletons. The sample also formed part of further work on human thymus T cells.

Sequences were obtained from thymocytes. The receptor source for this set is a boy under two years old with a congenital heart defect.

The V gene is TRBV20-1, the J gene TRBJ2-1, with a tentative D call TRBD2 (5 bases). V lost 7 bases and J 8 bases, leaving 12 bases between the germline ends. Germline V gives CDR1 DFQATT, CDR2 SNEGSKA (reference sequence). This CDR3 has 11 amino acids. CDR3 amino acids: CSVASLHEQFF. In nucleotides, the CDR3 is TGCAGTGTGGCTAGCTTGCATGAGCAGTTCTTC.

This chain connects TRBV7-8 to TRBJ1-5; 8 bases are a match to TRBD1. Germline loops: CDR1 SGHVS, CDR2 FQNEAQ. Trimming cost V 0 bases and J 6 bases; bases outside gene matches: 7. This CDR3 region has 16 residues. The CDR3 reads CASSLAPRTGRQPQHF. CDR3 DNA sequence: TGTGCCAGCAGCTTAGCACCACGGACAGGGCGTCAGCCCCAGCATTTT.

J is TRBJ2-1 and V is TRBV5-4; D is perhaps TRBD2 (6 bases). Deletions cut 2 bases from V and 9 bases from J, with 21 bases between. Germline CDR1 is SGHNT and CDR2 is YYREEE (reference sequence). The CDR3 consists of 16 residues. CDR3 nucleotides: TGTGCCAGCAGCTTTTATCTTGGCGGGAAAGGGTTTGAGCAGTTCTTC. This encodes CASSFYLGGKGFEQFF.

The gene calls are TRBV30 and TRBJ2-7, with D possibly being TRBD1 (5 bases). This CDR3 has 14 amino acids. Per the germline V gene, CDR1 is GTSNPN and CDR2 is SVGIG (reference sequence). Trimming left V 0 bases short and J 5 bases short, with 14 bases between. CDR3 DNA: TGTGCCTGGAGTGTGCAGGGCGGTAGTCACGAGCAGTACTTC. As protein: CAWSVQGGSHEQYF.

The chain carries TRBV4-3 and TRBJ1-1; 8 bases agree with TRBD1. The CDR3 covers 14 residues. The germline V gene has CDR1 LGHNA and CDR2 YSLEER. With V trimmed by 4 bases and J by 1 base, 2 bases remained unmatched. In DNA, the CDR3 is TGCGCCAGCAGCCTCGGGACAGGGAACACTGAAGCTTTCTTT. This encodes CASSLGTGNTEAFF.

The sample holds a few counts of this clone. The chain recombines TRBV7-9 with TRBJ1-3, with 7 bases fitting TRBD1. The germline CDR1 and CDR2 sequences are SEHNR and FQNEAQ (reference sequence). The CDR3 extends over 16 amino acids. V trimming: 1 base; J trimming: 0 bases; junction bases outside the gene matches: 3. The CDR3: CASSLEGQISGNTIYF. The CDR3 coding sequence is TGTGCCAGCAGCTTAGAGGGACAGATCTCTGGAAACACCATATATTTT.

This clone was detected only a few times. The genes are TRBV19 and TRBJ1-2; 7 bases line up with TRBD1. Per the germline V gene, CDR1 is LNHDA and CDR2 is SQIVND (reference sequence). Trimming removed 9 bases from V and 4 bases from J; junction bases left unmatched: 14. This CDR3 is built from 15 residues. CDR3 sequence reads: CASNRDRMEGYGYTF. The CDR3 DNA follows: TGTGCCAGCAACCGGGACAGAATGGAGGGCTATGGCTACACCTTC.

The chain uses TRBV7-9 and TRBJ1-2, with a tentative D call TRBD1 (6 bases). Germline V gene sequence: CDR1 SEHNR, CDR2 FQNEAQ (reference sequence). V gave up 0 bases and J gave up 3 bases, with 11 bases separating them. The CDR3 contains 15 residues. The CDR3 nucleotides read TGTGCCAGCAGCTTAGCGGGGGCCCGGGACTATGGCTACACCTTC. Its protein product is CASSLAGARDYGYTF. The whole variable domain, filled in from reference TRBV7-9 and TRBJ1-2, reads DTGVSQNPRHKITKRGQNVTFRCDPISEHNRLYWYRQTLGQGPEFLTYFQNEAQLEKSRLLSDRFSAERPKGSFSTLEIQRTEQGDSAMYLCASSLAGARDYGYTFGSGTRLTVV.

The chain links TRBV6-5 to TRBJ2-1; perhaps TRBD2 as D (6 bases). The ends were cut back, 0 bases at V and 7 bases at J, with 16 bases in the middle. The CDR3 is 16 amino acids. Germline lookup yields CDR1 MNHEY and CDR2 SVGAGI. The CDR3 protein is CASSYSNPGVSNEQFF. For the CDR3, the DNA is TGTGCCAGCAGTTACTCGAACCCGGGAGTATCAAATGAGCAGTTCTTC.

The chain couples TRBV9 to TRBJ1-1; D not resolved. The CDR3 extends over 13 amino acids. V was pared by 4 bases and J by 8 bases, with 15 bases between. CDR1 is SGDLS, CDR2 YYNGEE, per germline. Here the CDR3 reads CASSSVEGREAFF. For the CDR3, the DNA is TGTGCCAGCAGCTCGGTGGAGGGAAGGGAAGCTTTCTTT.

The chain links TRBV14 to TRBJ2-5; 8 positions match TRBD1. Germline values: CDR1 SGHDN, CDR2 FVKESK. V gave up 0 bases and J gave up 5 bases; unmatched junction bases: 14. The CDR3 sequence is 18 residues long. The chain's CDR3 is CASSQEETGQGVAETQYF. CDR3 DNA sequence: TGTGCCAGCAGCCAAGAAGAAACAGGACAGGGAGTAGCGGAGACCCAGTACTTC.

This clone was detected only once. The J gene is TRBJ2-1, the V gene TRBV27; 14 nucleotides align to TRBD2. This CDR3 contains 16 residues. J was trimmed by 7 bases and V by 4 bases; bases with no gene match: 6. Germline V lookup: CDR1 MNHEY, CDR2 SMNVEV (reference sequence). Here the CDR3 reads CASSSPTSGRANEQFF. The CDR3 DNA follows: TGTGCCAGCAGTTCCCCGACTAGCGGGAGGGCAAATGAGCAGTTCTTC.

The chain carries TRBV11-2 and TRBJ2-1; D not resolved. This CDR3 comprises 14 residues. V lost 2 bases and J 7 bases, leaving 12 bases between the germline ends. Per the germline V gene, CDR1 is SGHAT and CDR2 is FQNNGV. The CDR3: CASSLRLKRNEQFF. The CDR3 coding sequence is TGTGCCAGCAGCTTAAGGTTAAAGAGGAATGAGCAGTTCTTC. Complete variable domain (other parts from reference TRBV11-2 and TRBJ2-1): EAGVAQSPRYKIIEKRQSVAFWCNPISGHATLYWYQQILGQGPKLLIQFQNNGVVDDSQLPKDRFSAERLKGVDSTLKIQPAKLEDSAVYLCASSLRLKRNEQFFGPGTRLTVL.

The CDR3 here is CASSSPREQFF. The CDR3 DNA reads TGTGCCAGCAGTTCGCCTAGAGAGCAGTTCTTC. The chain carries TRBV6-1 and TRBJ2-1; D ambiguous. Germline V gives CDR1 MNHNS, CDR2 SASEGT. Trimming pared 5 bases from V and 10 bases from J, leaving 9 bases between. The CDR3 covers 11 residues.

V gene TRBV18 combines with J gene TRBJ1-1; 10 nucleotides match TRBD1. Per the germline V gene, CDR1 is KGHSH and CDR2 is LQKENI. This CDR3 region has 14 residues. Trimming at V came to 3 bases and at J to 5 bases, leaving 3 bases not matched to a gene. The DNA of the CDR3 is TGTGCCAGCTCACCTTGGGACAGGGGTACTGAAGCTTTCTTT. Its protein is CASSPWDRGTEAFF.

V gene TRBV30 combines with J gene TRBJ1-2; possibly TRBD1 for D (5 bases). The CDR3 covers 14 residues. Germline CDR1 GTSNPN, CDR2 SVGIG (reference sequence). V was trimmed by 4 bases and J by 5 bases, leaving 17 bases between them. CDR3 amino acids: CAWINSGLGYGYTF. The CDR3 nucleotides read TGTGCCTGGATAAATTCAGGGTTAGGGTATGGCTACACCTTC.

The V and J genes are TRBV28 and TRBJ2-5; 10 nucleotides line up with TRBD2. Trimming took 1 base from V and 2 from J; bases not matched to a gene: 1. The CDR3 is made up of 15 amino acids. Germline V gene data show CDR1 as MDHEN and CDR2 as SYDVKM. The DNA of the CDR3 is TGTGCCAGCAGTTTATCACTAGCGGGACAAGAGACCCAGTACTTC. Translated, it gives CASSLSLAGQETQYF.

The gene calls are TRBV6-5 and TRBJ1-5; perhaps TRBD1 as D (6 bases). The CDR3 contains 15 residues. Between the trimmed V and J ends, which lost 5 bases and 2 bases, there was a span of 13 bases. CDR1 and CDR2 (germline): MNHEY, SVGAGI. The CDR3 spells CASSTNRAGNQPQHF. CDR3 nucleotides: TGTGCCAGCAGTACCAACAGGGCCGGCAATCAGCCCCAGCATTTT.

The chain uses TRBV27 and TRBJ2-1, with 8 bases lining up with TRBD2. V lost 7 bases to trimming and J lost 2 bases; unmatched junction nucleotides: 7. The CDR3 is 15 residues long. Germline lookup yields CDR1 MNHEY and CDR2 SMNVEV (reference sequence). In DNA, the CDR3 is TGTGCCAGCACCTGGACTAGCCCTGCCTACAATGAGCAGTTCTTC. Its translation: CASTWTSPAYNEQFF.

A remark on this clone: Other DNA sequences within the sample encode an identical CDR3. The chain recombines TRBV20-1 with TRBJ2-1; D gene ambiguous. This CDR3 is 10 amino acids long. CDR1 is DFQATT, CDR2 SNEGSKA, per germline (reference sequence). The germline V and J ends were trimmed by 6 bases and 4 bases, with 4 bases remaining between them. DNA of the CDR3: TGCAGTGCCACATACAATGAGCAGTTCTTC. This translates into CSATYNEQFF.

V gene TRBV10-2 combines with J gene TRBJ2-7; D perhaps matches TRBD2 (6 bases). CDR3 length: 15 residues. Germline loops: CDR1 WSHSY, CDR2 SAAADI. Deletions cut 4 bases from V and 0 bases from J, with 13 bases between. The CDR3 loop reads CASSVGGRTSYEQYF. In DNA form, the CDR3 reads TGCGCCAGCAGTGTGGGGGGACGAACCTCCTACGAGCAGTACTTC.

The chain carries TRBV4-2 and TRBJ1-2; D is uncertain. The V and J ends lost 0 bases and 8 bases respectively, with 7 bases between them. CDR3 length equals 12 residues. Germline values: CDR1 LGHNA, CDR2 YNFKEQ. CDR3 sequence: CASSQERVGYTF. The CDR3 DNA sequence: TGTGCCAGCAGCCAAGAGAGGGTAGGCTACACCTTC.

In its sample, this clone was seen a few times. The chain links TRBV6-1 to TRBJ2-7, with 8 bases matching TRBD1. Germline V gene data show CDR1 as MNHNS and CDR2 as SASEGT. Trimming took 7 bases from V and 0 from J; bases not matched to a gene: 5. This CDR3 has 14 residues. The CDR3 DNA follows: TGTGCCAGCAATGCGACAGGGGACTCCTACGAGCAGTACTTC. Translating gives CASNATGDSYEQYF.

V usage is TRBV5-8 and J usage is TRBJ1-4; maybe TRBD1 (6 bases). CDR3 length: 13 residues. Germline lookup yields CDR1 SGHTS and CDR2 YDEGEE. V was clipped by 6 bases and J by 5 bases, with 11 bases between them. The CDR3 here is CASTPDRNEKLFF. The CDR3 DNA reads TGTGCCAGCACCCCGGACAGAAATGAAAAACTGTTTTTT.

J is TRBJ2-7 and V is TRBV28, with TRBD1 identical over 7 bases. V was clipped by 5 bases and J by 3 bases; unmatched bases: 13. CDR3 length: 16 residues. Germline V gene data show CDR1 as MDHEN and CDR2 as SYDVKM. The CDR3 loop is CASSPSPGQAFYEQYF. The CDR3 DNA reads TGTGCCAGCAGTCCCTCGCCAGGACAGGCCTTCTACGAGCAGTACTTC.

The rearrangement links TRBV7-9 to TRBJ1-5; 7 nucleotides line up with TRBD1. V lost 5 bases and J lost 0; bases outside the gene matches: 4. Germline V gene lookup returns CDR1 SEHNR and CDR2 FQNEAQ (reference sequence). CDR3 length equals 15 residues. The DNA of the CDR3 is TGTGCCAGCAGCCCAGACAGGGATAGCAATCAGCCCCAGCATTTT. This codes for CASSPDRDSNQPQHF.

This clone appeared once. Other nucleotide sequences from this sample produce the same CDR3. The chain uses TRBV5-6 and TRBJ1-6; D gene unclear. The CDR3 has 16 residues. Germline-derived CDR1 and CDR2 are SGHDT and YYEEEE. The V gene lost 0 bases and the J gene lost 1 base, with 8 bases spanning the gap. The CDR3 reads CASSLGGLSYNSPLHF. The CDR3 nucleotides read TGTGCCAGCAGCTTGGGTGGGCTTTCCTATAATTCACCCCTCCACTTT.

The chain recombines TRBV7-6 with TRBJ2-7; the match to TRBD1 covers 7 bases. In germline, CDR1 is SGHVS, CDR2 FNYEAQ. V lost 5 bases and J lost 2; bases outside the gene matches: 15. CDR3 size: 17 residues. The CDR3: CASSPLDPGGLPYEQYF. CDR3 nucleotide sequence: TGTGCCAGCAGCCCCTTAGACCCAGGGGGTTTGCCCTACGAGCAGTACTTC.

The V call is TRBV28, the J call TRBJ2-2, with TRBD1 as a possible D gene (6 bases). This CDR3 has 16 amino acids. Germline-derived CDR1 and CDR2 are MDHEN and SYDVKM. The ends were cut back, 6 bases at V and 0 bases at J, with 14 bases in the middle. CDR3 protein: CASRTRTAPNTGELFF. DNA of the CDR3: TGTGCCAGCAGAACGCGGACAGCCCCGAACACCGGGGAGCTGTTTTTT.